One and the same sample provided the 14 T cell receptor beta chains below, sequenced in a study of T cells in Graves' hyperthyroidism and ophthalmopathy. Template material for amplifying TCR beta CDR3 regions consisted of RNA transcripts. The HTBI primer set was used in a first-round RT-PCR of the TCR CDR3. TCRdb re-derived calls from the multiplex PCR reads in MiXCR, one entry per CDR3 protein. The sample lists approximately 400,000 distinct CDR3 sequences, under 15% occurring once. The sequenced sample was blood. The receptors derive from a woman aged 30 to 39 with Graves' hyperthyroidism.

CDR3 sequence (DNA): TGTGCCAGTAGTATAGAACTGAAGCGAGCGGACTCCTACAATGAGCAGTTCTTC. It yields the protein CASSIELKRADSYNEQFF. The chain couples TRBV19 to TRBJ2-1, with D maybe TRBD2 (5 bases). The V end lost 0 bases, the J end lost 0 bases, and 15 bases lay between the germline ends. Looked up from germline, CDR1 is LNHDA and CDR2 is SQIVND (reference sequence). The CDR3 has 18 residues. The variable domain in full, with the rest retrieved from reference TRBV19 and TRBJ2-1, is DGGITQSPKYLFRKEGQNVTLSCEQNLNHDAMYWYRQDPGQGLRLIYYSQIVNDFQKGDIAEGYSVSREKKESFPLTVTSAQKNPTAFYLCASSIELKRADSYNEQFFGPGTRLTVL.

The table lists this clonotype with many counts. V is TRBV18 and J is TRBJ2-2, with D hard to call. Trimming took off 1 base at V and 5 bases at J, with 5 bases between the two ends. Germline V gives CDR1 KGHSH, CDR2 LQKENI. This CDR3 has 13 amino acids. The CDR3: CASSPQGTGELFF. CDR3 coding DNA: TGTGCCAGCTCACCACAGGGTACCGGGGAGCTGTTTTTT.

This clonotype has just a few counts. The CDR3 region is CASGGFTDTQYF. The CDR3 nucleotides read TGTGCCAGCGGGGGGTTCACAGATACGCAGTATTTT. V and J are TRBV9 and TRBJ2-3; the D gene is possibly TRBD2 (6 bases). The CDR3 has 12 amino acids. The ends were cut back, 7 bases at V and 2 bases at J, with 8 bases in the middle. The germline gives CDR1 SGDLS, CDR2 YYNGEE.

This clonotype was recorded a few times. The CDR3, as DNA: TGTGCCAGCAGTTCCCCCGGGACAGGGGGCGGCTATGGCTACACCTTC. Its protein is CASSSPGTGGGYGYTF. This chain links TRBV6-5 with TRBJ1-2; the match to TRBD1 covers 12 bases. Germline V gene data show CDR1 as MNHEY and CDR2 as SVGAGI. The CDR3 spans 16 residues. V was clipped by 4 bases and J by 4 bases; unmatched bases: 7.

This clonotype was picked up many times. V and J are TRBV2 and TRBJ2-1; TRBD2 matches at 9 bases. The trim removed 4 bases at V and 7 bases at J, leaving 5 bases unmatched. The CDR3 is 14 amino acids. Germline V gene data show CDR1 as SNHLY and CDR2 as FYNNEI. The chain's CDR3 is CASSGGGRGNEQFF. CDR3 in DNA: TGTGCCAGCAGTGGTGGCGGGAGGGGGAATGAGCAGTTCTTC.

This clonotype occurred many times. V is TRBV3-1 and J is TRBJ2-1, with 7 bases lining up with TRBD1. J lost 0 bases, V lost 1 base, and 12 bases had no gene match. CDR1 and CDR2 (germline): LGHDT, YNNKEL (reference sequence). The CDR3 contains 19 residues. As DNA, the CDR3 is TGTGCCAGCAGCCAAGGCATAGAAGGGGGCGGCGGCTCCTACAATGAGCAGTTCTTC. Its protein is CASSQGIEGGGGSYNEQFF.

The chain uses TRBV7-9 and TRBJ2-7; 9 bases align to TRBD1. Per the germline V gene, CDR1 is SEHNR and CDR2 is FQNEAQ (reference sequence). J was trimmed by 5 bases and V by 8 bases; bases with no gene match: 4. The CDR3 runs to 12 residues. The CDR3 DNA is TGTGCCAGCCGGACAGGGGTAAACGAGCAGTACTTC. The encoded protein is CASRTGVNEQYF.

The chain recombines TRBV7-9 with TRBJ1-6; no reliable D call. This CDR3 is built from 12 residues. V gave up 2 bases and J gave up 7 bases, with 3 bases separating them. Germline V CDR1 and CDR2: SEHNR, FQNEAQ (reference sequence). For the CDR3, the DNA is TGTGCCAGCAGCTTACTAAATTCACCCCTCCACTTT. This gives the protein CASSLLNSPLHF.

The rearrangement uses TRBV5-5 and TRBJ2-7; perhaps TRBD2 as D (6 bases). CDR1 and CDR2 from the germline V gene are SGHKS and YYEKEE (reference sequence). Between the trimmed V and J ends, which lost 5 bases and 2 bases, there was a span of 11 bases. The length of the CDR3 is 13 residues. For the CDR3, the DNA is TGTGCCAGCAGTGCGGGACCCACCTACGAGCAGTACTTC. Protein sequence: CASSAGPTYEQYF.

This clonotype occurred a few times. The V and J genes are TRBV20-1 and TRBJ2-7; 12 bases match TRBD2. This CDR3 region has 16 residues. Trimming at V came to 7 bases and at J to 6 bases, leaving 16 bases not matched to a gene. CDR1 and CDR2 from the germline V gene are DFQATT and SNEGSKA (reference sequence). CDR3: CSVNPATSGRTSEQYF. CDR3 coding DNA: TGCAGTGTTAACCCCGCAACTAGCGGGAGGACGTCCGAGCAGTACTTC.

This clonotype was counted once. The V gene is TRBV29-1, the J gene TRBJ1-2; TRBD1 aligns across 10 bases. Trimming took 6 bases from V and 1 from J; bases not matched to a gene: 14. Germline V lookup: CDR1 SQVTM, CDR2 ANQGSEA. The CDR3 covers 17 residues. The CDR3 coding sequence is TGCAGCGTGGACCGGGACAGGGGCCTTGATGTTAACTATGGCTACACCTTC. Encoded protein: CSVDRDRGLDVNYGYTF.

This clonotype turned up a few times. The V gene is TRBV14, the J gene TRBJ2-1; D perhaps matches TRBD2 (6 bases). The CDR3 is 14 amino acids. Germline V gene lookup returns CDR1 SGHDN and CDR2 FVKESK. V was pared by 0 bases and J by 15 bases, with 18 bases between. This chain's CDR3 is CASSQESSVTRRFF. The CDR3 nucleotides are TGTGCCAGCAGCCAAGAATCTAGCGTCACTCGGCGGTTCTTC.

On this clonotype itself: This may be a read error: a much more frequent sequence differs by one nucleotide. V and J are TRBV10-3 and TRBJ2-7; D gene unclear. The CDR3 has 14 residues. The V and J ends lost 4 bases and 0 bases respectively, with 10 bases between them. From germline, CDR1 is ENHRY and CDR2 SYGVKD. The CDR3 DNA sequence: TGTGCCATCAGTGTTCTAGAGAGCTCCTACGAGCAGTACTTC. Protein product: CAISVLESSYEQYF.

This chain connects TRBV27 to TRBJ1-2; a possible D gene is TRBD1 (6 bases). The CDR3 is 15 residues long. Looked up from germline, CDR1 is MNHEY and CDR2 is SMNVEV (reference sequence). The V and J ends lost 3 bases and 7 bases respectively, with 18 bases between them. CDR3 DNA sequence: TGTGCCAGCAGTTTTGGTGGGGGCGCTTTCGTTGGCTACACCTTC. Protein sequence: CASSFGGGAFVGYTF.